This section outlines one T cell receptor (beta chain) sequence together with its context. The CDR3 length is 15 residues. With 4 bases removed from V and 0 bases from J, the gap between germline ends came to 11 bases. The V gene's germline CDR1 is LGHDT and CDR2 YNNKEL (reference sequence). The data originate from a study of blood T cell repertoires in COVID-19. The repertoire was sequenced with immunoSEQ multiplex PCR; TCRdb's copy has only in-frame clones and lacks some. The repertoire holds around 270,000 clones, 75% to 90% seen once, with 1.5% to 2% in the top ten. This clonotype originated in a man aged 30 to 39 with active or convalescent COVID-19. Material for sequencing was peripheral blood. The gene calls are TRBV3-1 (or the pseudogene TRBV3-2) and TRBJ2-3, with D perhaps TRBD1 (6 bases). CDR3 bases: TGTGCCAGCAGCCCACAAGGGGGAAGCACAGATACGCAGTATTTT. Residues: CASSPQGGSTDTQYF.